Shown below are 16 T cell receptor beta chains from a single sample sequenced in a study of T cells after yellow fever vaccination. TCRdb re-called the 5' RACE reads through MiXCR, storing one row per CDR3 protein. The profile shows 300,000 to 350,000 distinct CDR3 sequences, approximately 3.9% of them singletons. The sample in question was PBMCs, obtained 5 days after the yellow fever booster vaccination. Every receptor here comes from a man younger than 30 who received the YFV17D yellow fever vaccine.

In this sample, this clonotype turned up many times. The CDR3 region is CATSRDSYEQYV. Here the CDR3 DNA reads TGTGCCACCAGCAGAGATTCGTACGAGCAGTACGTC. This chain joins TRBV15 and TRBJ2-7; D unclear. The V gene's germline CDR1 is LNHNV and CDR2 YYDKDF (reference sequence). Trimming removed 0 bases from V and 4 bases from J, with 4 bases in between. The CDR3 totals 12 residues.

This sequence joins TRBV11-2 and TRBJ2-7; the match to TRBD1 covers 9 bases. CDR1 is SGHAT, CDR2 FQNNGV, per germline. Trimming at V came to 5 bases and at J to 4 bases, leaving 6 bases not matched to a gene. CDR3 length equals 14 residues. CDR3 protein: CASSRRDRDYEQYF. The CDR3 nucleotides read TGTGCCAGCAGCCGCCGGGACAGGGATTACGAGCAGTACTTC.

A few counts support this clonotype. This chain links TRBV5-6 with TRBJ2-1; no definite D call. CDR1 is SGHDT, CDR2 YYEEEE, per germline. The CDR3 length is 14 residues. With 0 bases removed from V and 9 bases from J, the gap between germline ends came to 13 bases. The CDR3 region has the DNA TGTGCCAGCAGCTTGGCAGTAGCAAGTCCTGAGCAGTTCTTC. This encodes CASSLAVASPEQFF.

This clonotype was observed at least ten times. V usage is TRBV4-3 and J usage is TRBJ1-6; D is perhaps TRBD1 (5 bases). V lost 0 bases and J lost 9, with 12 bases in between. The CDR3 runs 15 residues. CDR1 LGHNA and CDR2 YSLEER come from the germline V gene. In DNA, the CDR3 is TGCGCCAGCAGCCAAGATTTGGGAGGGGCTTCACCCCTCCACTTT. Translated, it gives CASSQDLGGASPLHF.

This clonotype was observed a few times. This rearrangement joins TRBV7-2 to TRBJ2-1; the D gene is possibly TRBD2 (6 bases). Trimming stripped 0 bases from V and 8 bases from J, with 14 bases between. This CDR3 has 15 residues. Per germline, CDR1 SGHTA and CDR2 FQGNSA. CDR3 region: CASSLARDWRDEQFF. CDR3 DNA sequence: TGTGCCAGCAGCTTAGCGAGGGACTGGAGGGATGAGCAGTTCTTC.

This clonotype occurred a few times. The chain recombines TRBV9 with TRBJ1-1, with 10 positions matching TRBD1. V lost 4 bases to trimming and J lost 6 bases; unmatched junction nucleotides: 12. This CDR3 is built from 16 residues. Looked up from germline, CDR1 is SGDLS and CDR2 is YYNGEE. This chain's CDR3 is CASSSSGTGDHAEAFF. The CDR3 DNA follows: TGTGCCAGCAGCTCAAGCGGGACAGGGGACCACGCTGAAGCTTTCTTT.

This clonotype was observed many times. The genes are TRBV28 and TRBJ2-5; possible D gene TRBD2, 5 bases. CDR3 length equals 14 residues. Germline V lookup: CDR1 MDHEN, CDR2 SYDVKM. V was clipped by 5 bases and J by 4 bases, with 14 bases between them. The CDR3 loop is CASSTPRGGETQYF. Written as DNA, the CDR3 is TGTGCCAGCAGTACCCCCCGGGGTGGAGAGACCCAGTACTTC.

The gene calls are TRBV20-1 and TRBJ1-1; no firm D call. Germline V CDR1 and CDR2: DFQATT, SNEGSKA (reference sequence). Trimming took 6 bases from V and 5 from J, leaving 16 bases between them. The CDR3 length is 13 residues. The CDR3 spells CSALRQAGTEAFF. In DNA, the CDR3 is TGCAGTGCACTCCGGCAGGCCGGGACTGAAGCTTTCTTT.

The table lists this clonotype with many counts. CDR3 loop: CASSQDERIYSPLHF. The CDR3 DNA is TGCGCCAGCAGCCAAGATGAAAGGATTTACTCACCCCTCCACTTT. This chain connects TRBV4-3 to TRBJ1-6; the D is unclear. V was clipped by 0 bases and J by 10 bases, with 13 bases between them. The CDR3 runs to 15 residues. Looked up from germline, CDR1 is LGHNA and CDR2 is YSLEER.

This clonotype was detected only a few times. The chain combines TRBV5-1 with TRBJ2-2, with 7 nucleotides matching TRBD1. The CDR3 is 15 residues long. CDR1 and CDR2 from the germline V gene are SGHRS and YFSETQ. J lost 4 bases, V lost 3 bases, and 6 bases had no gene match. The CDR3 DNA reads as TGCGCCAGCAGCTGGGGGACAGCTACCACCGGGGAGCTGTTTTTT. Translated: CASSWGTATTGELFF.

The genes are TRBV18 and TRBJ1-1, with a possible D match to TRBD1 (6 bases). CDR1 is KGHSH and CDR2 is LQKENI in the germline V gene. CDR3 size: 15 residues. Trimming removed 5 bases at V and 5 bases at J, with 18 bases between. CDR3 nucleotides: TGTGCCAGCTCATCTCAACAGGGTCCGGATACTGAAGCTTTCTTT. It codes for CASSSQQGPDTEAFF. The whole variable domain, filled in from reference TRBV18 and TRBJ1-1, reads NAGVMQNPRHLVRRRGQEARLRCSPMKGHSHVYWYRQLPEEGLKFMVYLQKENIIDESGMPKERFSAEFPKEGPSILRIQQVVRGDSAAYFCASSSQQGPDTEAFFGQGTRLTVV.

The chain is built from TRBV20-1 and TRBJ2-5, with 8 bases lining up with TRBD1. The CDR3 contains 14 residues. Unmatched junction bases numbered 6, after V lost 1 base and J lost 5 bases. Germline lookup yields CDR1 DFQATT and CDR2 SNEGSKA (reference sequence). The CDR3 sequence is CSARADRAVETQYF. CDR3 in DNA: TGCAGTGCTAGAGCGGACAGGGCCGTGGAGACCCAGTACTTC.

V is TRBV6-5 and J is TRBJ1-5; 8 bases are a match to TRBD1. The ends lost 0 bases at V and 6 bases at J; junction bases unmatched: 7. Germline-derived CDR1 and CDR2 are MNHEY and SVGAGI. The CDR3 is made up of 16 amino acids. The CDR3 nucleotides are TGTGCCAGCAGTTACTCGGGGACAGGTTCGGGTCAGCCCCAGCATTTT. Its protein is CASSYSGTGSGQPQHF.

This clonotype occurred a few times. The chain employs TRBV3-1 and TRBJ1-6, with D possibly matching TRBD1 (6 bases). The germline V and J ends were trimmed by 1 base and 5 bases, with 9 bases remaining between them. The V gene's germline CDR1 is LGHDT and CDR2 YNNKEL (reference sequence). The CDR3 loop spans 15 amino acids. CDR3 sequence: CASSQGTGNNSPLHF. The CDR3 bases are TGTGCCAGCAGCCAAGGAACAGGGAATAATTCACCCCTCCACTTT.

This clonotype occurred a few times. The chain has TRBV2 and TRBJ2-1; 8 positions agree with TRBD1. Germline lookup yields CDR1 SNHLY and CDR2 FYNNEI. This CDR3 comprises 12 residues. Unmatched junction bases numbered 5, after V lost 7 bases and J lost 9 bases. CDR3 residues: CASTPRGREQFF. In DNA form, the CDR3 reads TGTGCCAGCACCCCCAGGGGGCGTGAGCAGTTCTTC.

This clonotype has ten or more counts. This chain links TRBV11-2 with TRBJ1-5; D not certain. Trimming stripped 2 bases from V and 6 bases from J, with 8 bases between. The CDR3 has 13 residues. Germline CDR1 reads SGHAT; CDR2 reads FQNNGV. CDR3 amino acids: CASSLTYAQPQHF. CDR3 coding DNA: TGTGCCAGCAGCTTAACGTACGCTCAGCCCCAGCATTTT.